The 18 T cell receptor beta chains in this list originate from one sample, sequenced in a study of graft-versus-host responses after intestinal transplantation. TCRdb's copy holds only in-frame clones and misses some; the assay was immunoSEQ multiplex PCR. This sample carries 90,000 to 130,000 clones, over 85% of them seen once, and the ten largest clones take under 0.3%. These receptors are not linked to any known antigen. The input for sequencing was unstimulated CD4+ T cells sorted from spleen or lymph node cells, taken before transplant. Receptor source: a human donor who was the organ donor for an intestinal transplant.

The V call is TRBV7-2, the J call TRBJ2-1; D not resolved. The germline V gene encodes CDR1 SGHTA and CDR2 FQGNSA. The CDR3 length is 16 residues. The germline V and J ends were trimmed by 5 bases and 0 bases, with 14 bases remaining between them. This CDR3 is CASSLFASYSYNEQFF. As DNA, the CDR3 is TGTGCCAGCAGCCTGTTTGCGTCCTACTCCTACAATGAGCAGTTCTTC.

The chain carries TRBV21-1 and TRBJ1-2. TRBV21-1 represents a pseudogene. The CDR3 spans 16 residues. This CDR3 reads CASSKVVRGQGYGYTF. CDR3 in DNA: TGTGCCAGCAGCAAAGTGGTCCGGGGGCAAGGGTATGGCTACACCTTC.

The rearrangement uses TRBV5-6 and TRBJ2-6, with a weak D call TRBD1 (6 bases). V lost 4 bases, J lost 4 bases, and 18 bases lay in between. The germline CDR1 and CDR2 sequences are SGHDT and YYEEEE. The CDR3 covers 17 residues. CDR3 bases: TGTGCCAGCAGCCCGCTGGGGGCCTTAGGAGGGGCCAACGTCCTGACTTTC. Residues: CASSPLGALGGANVLTF.

The chain combines TRBV5-1 with TRBJ1-4; maybe TRBD1 (5 bases). The germline gives CDR1 SGHRS, CDR2 YFSETQ. This CDR3 has 15 residues. V was shortened by 0 bases and J by 0 bases, with 6 bases between the two germline ends. Written as DNA, the CDR3 is TGCGCCAGCAGCTTGGGGGGGACAACTAATGAAAAACTGTTTTTT. The encoded protein is CASSLGGTTNEKLFF.

V is TRBV18 and J is TRBJ1-3; no reliable D call. Germline V gene lookup returns CDR1 KGHSH and CDR2 LQKENI. This CDR3 has 13 residues. V lost 0 bases, J lost 4 bases, and 4 bases lay in between. The CDR3 loop is CASSPPQGNTIYF. CDR3 bases: TGTGCCAGCTCACCACCGCAGGGAAACACCATATATTTT.

The chain uses TRBV11-3 and TRBJ2-3; TRBD2 matches 7 bases. The V segment lost 1 base and the J segment 0 bases; nucleotides outside the gene matches: 1. The CDR3 has 15 residues. CDR1 is SGHNT and CDR2 is YENEEA in the germline V gene. CDR3 in amino acids: CASSLAGRSTDTQYF. The CDR3 DNA is TGTGCCAGCAGCTTAGCCGGGAGGAGCACAGATACGCAGTATTTT.

V is TRBV28 and J is TRBJ1-4; 7 positions agree with TRBD1. The germline gives CDR1 MDHEN, CDR2 SYDVKM. The CDR3 runs 15 residues. V shed 3 bases and J 5 bases; nucleotides not matched to a gene: 6. CDR3 DNA: TGTGCCAGCAGTTTGTTCCGGGACAGCAATGAAAAACTGTTTTTT. Protein: CASSLFRDSNEKLFF.

As for this clone: At one of its ends the junction is not consistent with the germline gene, which may arise from a read error. The chain links TRBV30 to TRBJ1-1; unclear D gene. Germline CDR1 and CDR2: GTSNPN and SVGIG (reference sequence). The CDR3 runs 11 residues. The CDR3 region is CASHMNAEAFF. The CDR3 DNA reads TGTGCCTCCCACATGAACGCTGAAGCTTTCTTT.

V gene TRBV30 combines with J gene TRBJ2-2, with a tentative D call TRBD2 (6 bases). Germline V gene lookup returns CDR1 GTSNPN and CDR2 SVGIG (reference sequence). This CDR3 contains 15 residues. The ends were cut back, 0 bases at V and 4 bases at J, with 12 bases in the middle. CDR3 nucleotides: TGTGCCTGGAGTGTACCAGGGCGGGGCACCGGGGAGCTGTTTTTT. This encodes CAWSVPGRGTGELFF.

The rearrangement joins TRBV7-2 to TRBJ1-1; D is unresolved. CDR3 length equals 14 residues. Per the germline V gene, CDR1 is SGHTA and CDR2 is FQGNSA. Trimming took off 1 base at V and 0 bases at J, with 6 bases between the two ends. CDR3 in DNA: TGTGCCAGCAGCTTAGGGGGTATGAACACTGAAGCTTTCTTT. This gives the protein CASSLGGMNTEAFF.

This chain connects TRBV10-3 to TRBJ2-1; 12 nucleotides agree with TRBD1. CDR1 and CDR2 (germline): ENHRY, SYGVKD. The CDR3 extends over 17 amino acids. V lost 7 bases and J lost 8; bases outside the gene matches: 15. The CDR3: CAITRDRGLAGVDEQFF. CDR3 DNA: TGTGCCATCACCCGGGACAGGGGGCTAGCGGGAGTCGATGAGCAGTTCTTC.

J is TRBJ2-5 and V is TRBV14; 8 positions agree with TRBD1. There are 16 residues in the CDR3. CDR1 is SGHDN and CDR2 is FVKESK in the germline V gene. J lost 5 bases, V lost 0 bases, and 8 bases had no gene match. This chain's CDR3 is CASSQDIAGGRETQYF. The DNA of the CDR3 is TGTGCCAGCAGCCAAGATATTGCAGGGGGCCGGGAGACCCAGTACTTC. Together with reference TRBV14 and TRBJ2-5, the CDR3 gives the full variable domain: EAGVTQFPSHSVIEKGQTVTLRCDPISGHDNLYWYRRVMGKEIKFLLHFVKESKQDESGMPNNRFLAERTGGTYSTLKVQPAELEDSGVYFCASSQDIAGGRETQYFGPGTRLLVL.

The CDR3 region is CASSSMTREETQYF. The CDR3 DNA sequence: TGTGCCAGCAGCTCCATGACGAGGGAAGAGACCCAGTACTTC. The chain combines TRBV7-2 with TRBJ2-5; D possibly corresponds to TRBD2 (5 bases). The length of the CDR3 is 14 residues. Deletions cut 4 bases from V and 3 bases from J, with 12 bases between. Germline assignment: CDR1 SGHTA and CDR2 FQGNSA.

This rearrangement joins TRBV7-9 to TRBJ2-3; a weak D match, TRBD1 (7 bases). Trimming took 8 bases from V and 2 from J, leaving 17 bases between them. This CDR3 has 15 amino acids. The germline CDR1 and CDR2 sequences are SEHNR and FQNEAQ (reference sequence). CDR3 coding DNA: TGTGCCAGCTGTCGACTAGGGGGCTACACAGATACGCAGTATTTT. Protein: CASCRLGGYTDTQYF.

The chain links TRBV14 to TRBJ2-5, with D possibly TRBD1 on 6 matching bases. CDR1 SGHDN and CDR2 FVKESK come from the germline V gene. The CDR3 runs to 13 residues. V was clipped by 4 bases and J by 3 bases, with 9 bases between them. This CDR3 reads CASSLGQKETQYF. DNA of the CDR3: TGTGCCAGCAGCCTTGGACAGAAAGAGACCCAGTACTTC.

This CDR3 reads CAISLRSGLSSYEQYF. The CDR3 nucleotides are TGTGCCATCAGCCTTAGGTCTGGCCTAAGCTCCTACGAGCAGTACTTC. The rearrangement joins TRBV10-3 to TRBJ2-5; no reliable D call. Gene TRBJ2-7 matches the end of the DNA better, so the J call may be wrong. This CDR3 region has 16 residues. Germline CDR1 is ENHRY and CDR2 is SYGVKD.

V is TRBV13 and J is TRBJ2-3, with D tentatively TRBD2 (6 bases). Germline CDR1 and CDR2: PRHDT and FYEKMQ (reference sequence). Trimming shortened V by 2 bases and J by 1 base, and 10 bases separated the two germline ends. The CDR3 consists of 15 residues. The CDR3 nucleotides are TGTGCCAGCAGCTTAATGGCTAGCGGCACAGATACGCAGTATTTT. It yields the protein CASSLMASGTDTQYF.

The V call is TRBV30, the J call TRBJ2-3; 8 positions match TRBD2. The trim removed 2 bases at V and 6 bases at J, leaving 7 bases unmatched. The CDR3 runs to 14 residues. Germline V gives CDR1 GTSNPN, CDR2 SVGIG (reference sequence). The CDR3 bases are TGTGCCTGGAGTAGCGGGAGCTCCGCGGATACGCAGTATTTT. Its protein product is CAWSSGSSADTQYF.